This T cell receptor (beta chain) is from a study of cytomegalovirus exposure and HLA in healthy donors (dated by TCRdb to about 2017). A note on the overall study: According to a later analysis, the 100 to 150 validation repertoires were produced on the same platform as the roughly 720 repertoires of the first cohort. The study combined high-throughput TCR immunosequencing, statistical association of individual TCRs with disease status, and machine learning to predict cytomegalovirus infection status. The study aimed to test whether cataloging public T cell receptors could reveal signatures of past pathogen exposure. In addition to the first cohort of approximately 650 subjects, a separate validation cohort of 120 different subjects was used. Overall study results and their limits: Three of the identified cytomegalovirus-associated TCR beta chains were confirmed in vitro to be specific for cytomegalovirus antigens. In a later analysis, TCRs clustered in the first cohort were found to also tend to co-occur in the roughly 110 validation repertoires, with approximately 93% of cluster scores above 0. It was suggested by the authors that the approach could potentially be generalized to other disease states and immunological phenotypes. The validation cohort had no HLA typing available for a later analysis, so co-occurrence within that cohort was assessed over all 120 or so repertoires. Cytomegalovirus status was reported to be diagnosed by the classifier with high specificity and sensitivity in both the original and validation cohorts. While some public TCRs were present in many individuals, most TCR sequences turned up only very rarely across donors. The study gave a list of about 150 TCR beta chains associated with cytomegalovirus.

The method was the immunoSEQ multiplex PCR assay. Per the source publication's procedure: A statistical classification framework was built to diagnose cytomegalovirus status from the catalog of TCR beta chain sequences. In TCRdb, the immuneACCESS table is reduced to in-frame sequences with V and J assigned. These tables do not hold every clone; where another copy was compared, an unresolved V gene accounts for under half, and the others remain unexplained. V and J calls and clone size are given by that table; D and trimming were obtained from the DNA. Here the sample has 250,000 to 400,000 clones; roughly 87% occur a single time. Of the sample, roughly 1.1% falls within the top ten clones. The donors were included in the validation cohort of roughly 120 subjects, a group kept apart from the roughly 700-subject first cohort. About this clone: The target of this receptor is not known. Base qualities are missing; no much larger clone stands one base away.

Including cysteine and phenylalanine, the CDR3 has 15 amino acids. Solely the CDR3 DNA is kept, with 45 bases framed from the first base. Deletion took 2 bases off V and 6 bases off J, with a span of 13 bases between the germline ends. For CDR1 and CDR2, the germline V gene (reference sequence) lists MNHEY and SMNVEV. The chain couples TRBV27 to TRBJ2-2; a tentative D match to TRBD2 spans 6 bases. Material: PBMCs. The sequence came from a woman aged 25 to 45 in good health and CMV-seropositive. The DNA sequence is TGTGCCAGCAGTTTAGGGACTCCAGCACCCGGGGAGCTGTTTTTT. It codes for CASSLGTPAPGELFF.